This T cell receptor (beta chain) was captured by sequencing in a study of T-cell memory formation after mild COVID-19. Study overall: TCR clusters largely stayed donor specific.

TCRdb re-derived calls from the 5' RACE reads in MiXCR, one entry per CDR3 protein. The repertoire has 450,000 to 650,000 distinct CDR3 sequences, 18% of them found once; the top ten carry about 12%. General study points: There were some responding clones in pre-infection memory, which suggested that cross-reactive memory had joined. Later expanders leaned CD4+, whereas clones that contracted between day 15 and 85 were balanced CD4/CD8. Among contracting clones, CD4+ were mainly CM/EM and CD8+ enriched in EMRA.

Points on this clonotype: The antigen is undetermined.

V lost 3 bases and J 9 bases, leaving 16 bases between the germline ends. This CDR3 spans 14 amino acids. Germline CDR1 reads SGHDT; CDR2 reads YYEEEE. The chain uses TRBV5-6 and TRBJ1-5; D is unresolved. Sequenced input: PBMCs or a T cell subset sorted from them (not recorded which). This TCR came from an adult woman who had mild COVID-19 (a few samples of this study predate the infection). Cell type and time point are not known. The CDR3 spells CASSSRADWRPQHF. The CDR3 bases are TGTGCCAGCAGCTCCCGGGCCGACTGGCGGCCCCAGCATTTT.